This T cell receptor beta chain derives from a study of shared clonotypes between healthy human individuals. General study points: Generally, naive subsets came out with larger estimated richness than memory subsets. Measured sharing among donors was expected to vary with sequencing depth.

Per sorted-subset replicate PCR, input was roughly 220 ng DNA, representing about 30,000 T cell genomes. Per the authors' pipeline: Sequence data from immunoSEQ were junction-only and lacked quality scores; consequently, filtering differed. Using immunoSEQ multiplex PCR, the repertoire was profiled, and TCRdb retains in-frame clones only, with some absent. The DNA was the basis for D and trimming; V, J and clone size are from that table. The sample contains 550,000 to 650,000 clones, around 96% of which appear only once. It was CD45RO-negative cells, positively selected for CCR7, that made up naive CD8 cells, with terminally differentiated effector memory CD45RA+ cells excluded. About this clone itself: Its antigen remains unknown.

This receptor was taken from a young woman in good health. Sequenced input: naive CD8+ T cells sorted from blood.

The CDR3: CASSALAGQNTGELFF. The CDR3 bases are TGTGCCAGCAGTGCCTTGGCGGGACAAAACACCGGGGAGCTGTTTTTT. This chain joins TRBV27 and TRBJ2-2; D possibly uses TRBD1 or TRBD2 (6 bases each). The V gene's germline CDR1 is MNHEY and CDR2 SMNVEV (reference sequence). Trimming removed 5 bases from V and 2 bases from J, with 15 bases in between. The CDR3 loop spans 16 amino acids.